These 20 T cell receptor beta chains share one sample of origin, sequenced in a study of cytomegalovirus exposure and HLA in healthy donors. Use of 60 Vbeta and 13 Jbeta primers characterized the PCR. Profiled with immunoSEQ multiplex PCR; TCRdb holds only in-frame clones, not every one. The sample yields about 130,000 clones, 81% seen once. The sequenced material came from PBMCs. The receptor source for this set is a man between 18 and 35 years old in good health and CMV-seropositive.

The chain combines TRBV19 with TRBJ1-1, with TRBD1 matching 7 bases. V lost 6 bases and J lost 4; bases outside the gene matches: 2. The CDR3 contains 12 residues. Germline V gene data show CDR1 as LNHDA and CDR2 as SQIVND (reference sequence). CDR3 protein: CASRTGLTEAFF. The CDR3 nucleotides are TGTGCCAGTAGGACAGGGCTCACTGAAGCTTTCTTT. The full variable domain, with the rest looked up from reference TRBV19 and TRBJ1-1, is DGGITQSPKYLFRKEGQNVTLSCEQNLNHDAMYWYRQDPGQGLRLIYYSQIVNDFQKGDIAEGYSVSREKKESFPLTVTSAQKNPTAFYLCASRTGLTEAFFGQGTRLTVV.

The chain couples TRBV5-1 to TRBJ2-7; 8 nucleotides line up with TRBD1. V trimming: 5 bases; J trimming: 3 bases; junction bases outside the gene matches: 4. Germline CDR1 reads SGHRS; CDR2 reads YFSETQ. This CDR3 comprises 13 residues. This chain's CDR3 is CASRIQGGYEQYF. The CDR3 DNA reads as TGCGCCAGCAGGATACAGGGGGGCTACGAGCAGTACTTC.

This chain's CDR3 is CASSVGQNSYNEQFF. The DNA for the CDR3 is TGTGCCAGCAGCGTCGGACAGAACTCCTACAATGAGCAGTTCTTC. V gene TRBV9 combines with J gene TRBJ2-1; D possibly corresponds to TRBD1 (6 bases). The CDR3 runs 15 residues. CDR1 SGDLS and CDR2 YYNGEE come from the germline V gene. Deletions cut 2 bases from V and 0 bases from J, with 9 bases between.

The CDR3 DNA reads as TGTGCCAGCAGCGTAGGTATCCCGTACCAAGAGACCCAGTACTTC. Its protein product is CASSVGIPYQETQYF. V is TRBV9 and J is TRBJ2-5; D remains unclear. CDR1 and CDR2 from the germline V gene are SGDLS and YYNGEE. Trimming removed 0 bases at V and 0 bases at J, with 9 bases between. The CDR3 is 15 amino acids.

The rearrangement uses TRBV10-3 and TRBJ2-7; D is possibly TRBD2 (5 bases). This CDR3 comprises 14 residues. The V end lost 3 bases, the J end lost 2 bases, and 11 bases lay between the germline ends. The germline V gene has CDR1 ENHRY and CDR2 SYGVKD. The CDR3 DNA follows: TGTGCCATCAGTGACAAGGGAGAGACCTACGAGCAGTACTTC. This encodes CAISDKGETYEQYF.

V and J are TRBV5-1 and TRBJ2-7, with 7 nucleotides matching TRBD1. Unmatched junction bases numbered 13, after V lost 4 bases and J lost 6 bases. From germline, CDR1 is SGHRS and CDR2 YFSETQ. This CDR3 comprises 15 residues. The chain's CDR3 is CASSTTYDRVREQYF. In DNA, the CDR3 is TGCGCCAGCAGCACGACCTATGACAGGGTTCGCGAGCAGTACTTC. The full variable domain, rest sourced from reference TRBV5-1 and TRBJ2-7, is KAGVTQTPRYLIKTRGQQVTLSCSPISGHRSVSWYQQTPGQGLQFLFEYFSETQRNKGNFPGRFSGRQFSNSRSEMNVSTLELGDSALYLCASSTTYDRVREQYFGPGTRLTVT.

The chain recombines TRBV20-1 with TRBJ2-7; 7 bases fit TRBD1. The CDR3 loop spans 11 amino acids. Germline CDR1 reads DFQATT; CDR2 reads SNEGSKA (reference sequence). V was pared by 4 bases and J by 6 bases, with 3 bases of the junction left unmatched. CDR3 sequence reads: CSATRGFEQYF. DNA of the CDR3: TGCAGTGCTACCAGGGGGTTCGAGCAGTACTTC.

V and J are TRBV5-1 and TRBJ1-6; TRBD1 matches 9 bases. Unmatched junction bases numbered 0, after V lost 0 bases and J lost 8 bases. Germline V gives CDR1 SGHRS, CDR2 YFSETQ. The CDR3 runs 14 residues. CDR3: CASSLGQGDSPLHF. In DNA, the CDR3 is TGCGCCAGCAGCTTGGGACAGGGGGATTCACCCCTCCACTTT.

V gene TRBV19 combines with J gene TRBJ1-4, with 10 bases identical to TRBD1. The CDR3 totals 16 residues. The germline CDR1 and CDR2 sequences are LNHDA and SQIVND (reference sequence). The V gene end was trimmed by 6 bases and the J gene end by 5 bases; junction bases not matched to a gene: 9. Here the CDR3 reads CASRRQGARRNEKLFF. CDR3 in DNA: TGTGCCAGTAGGAGACAGGGGGCGCGGCGGAATGAAAAACTGTTTTTT.

CDR3 sequence reads: CASSFTSGGPADTQYF. The CDR3 region has the DNA TGCGCCAGCAGCTTCACTAGCGGGGGGCCAGCGGATACGCAGTATTTT. The chain couples TRBV5-1 to TRBJ2-3; TRBD2 aligns across 12 bases. The length of the CDR3 is 16 residues. V was clipped by 2 bases and J by 6 bases; unmatched bases: 7. Germline CDR1 is SGHRS and CDR2 is YFSETQ.

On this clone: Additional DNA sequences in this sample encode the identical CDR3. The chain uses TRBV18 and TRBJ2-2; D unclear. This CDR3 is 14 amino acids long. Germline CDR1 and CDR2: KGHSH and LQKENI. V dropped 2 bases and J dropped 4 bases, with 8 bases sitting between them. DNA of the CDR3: TGTGCCAGCTCACCATCCGGTGGCACCGGGGAGCTGTTTTTT. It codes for CASSPSGGTGELFF. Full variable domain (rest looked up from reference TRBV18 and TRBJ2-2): NAGVMQNPRHLVRRRGQEARLRCSPMKGHSHVYWYRQLPEEGLKFMVYLQKENIIDESGMPKERFSAEFPKEGPSILRIQQVVRGDSAAYFCASSPSGGTGELFFGEGSRLTVL.

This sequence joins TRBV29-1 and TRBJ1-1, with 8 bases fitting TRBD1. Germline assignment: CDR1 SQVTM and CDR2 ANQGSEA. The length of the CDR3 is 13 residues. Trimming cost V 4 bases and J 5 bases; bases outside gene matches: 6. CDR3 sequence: CSVAGGASTEAFF. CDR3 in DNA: TGCAGCGTTGCAGGGGGCGCGAGTACTGAAGCTTTCTTT.

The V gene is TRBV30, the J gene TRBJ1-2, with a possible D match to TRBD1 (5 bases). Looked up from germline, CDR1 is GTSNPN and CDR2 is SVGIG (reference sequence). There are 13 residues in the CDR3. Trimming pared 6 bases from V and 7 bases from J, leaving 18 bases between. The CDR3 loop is CACLGEGSAGYTF. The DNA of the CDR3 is TGTGCCTGTCTCGGGGAGGGGTCGGCTGGCTACACCTTC.

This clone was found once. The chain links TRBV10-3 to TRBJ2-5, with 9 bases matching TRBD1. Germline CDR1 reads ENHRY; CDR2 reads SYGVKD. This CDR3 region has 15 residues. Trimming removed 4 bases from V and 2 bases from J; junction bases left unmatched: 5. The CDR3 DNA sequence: TGTGCCATCAGTGGCCGGGACAGGGAACAAGAGACCCAGTACTTC. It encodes CAISGRDREQETQYF.

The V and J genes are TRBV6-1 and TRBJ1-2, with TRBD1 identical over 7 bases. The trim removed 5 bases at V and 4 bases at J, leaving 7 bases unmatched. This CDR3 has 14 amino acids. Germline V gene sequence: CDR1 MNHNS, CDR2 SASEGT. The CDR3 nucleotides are TGTGCCAGCAGTCCCTGGGACAGCCTCTATGGCTACACCTTC. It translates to CASSPWDSLYGYTF.

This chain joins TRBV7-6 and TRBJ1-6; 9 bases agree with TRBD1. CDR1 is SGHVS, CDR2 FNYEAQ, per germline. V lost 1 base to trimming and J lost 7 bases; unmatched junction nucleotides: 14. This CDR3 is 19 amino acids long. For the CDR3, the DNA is TGTGCCAGCAGCTTAGTCGCGTTGACAGGGGGTTTTGTGAATTCACCCCTCCACTTT. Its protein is CASSLVALTGGFVNSPLHF.

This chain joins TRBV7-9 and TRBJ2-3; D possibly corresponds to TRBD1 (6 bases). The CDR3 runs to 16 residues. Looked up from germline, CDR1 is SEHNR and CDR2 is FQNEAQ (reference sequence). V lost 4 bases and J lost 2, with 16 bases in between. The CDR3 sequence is CASSSILGQSTDTQYF. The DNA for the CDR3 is TGTGCCAGCAGCTCGATCCTCGGACAGTCCACAGATACGCAGTATTTT.

As DNA, the CDR3 is TGTGCCAGCAGCTTTCGACCCGGCGGGGGCTTCCAAGAGACCCAGTACTTC. Protein product: CASSFRPGGGFQETQYF. The chain is built from TRBV11-1 and TRBJ2-5; a weak D match, TRBD2 (7 bases). The CDR3 sequence is 17 residues long. Germline CDR1 and CDR2: SGHAT and FQDESV (reference sequence). Trimming shortened V by 3 bases and J by 1 base, and 18 bases separated the two germline ends.

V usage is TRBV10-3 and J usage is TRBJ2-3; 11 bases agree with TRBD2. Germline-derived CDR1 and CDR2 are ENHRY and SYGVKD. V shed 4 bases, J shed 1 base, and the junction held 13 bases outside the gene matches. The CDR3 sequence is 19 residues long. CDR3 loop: CAISGRGVAGGPGTDTQYF. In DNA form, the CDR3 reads TGTGCCATCAGTGGAAGAGGAGTAGCGGGAGGGCCGGGCACAGATACGCAGTATTTT.

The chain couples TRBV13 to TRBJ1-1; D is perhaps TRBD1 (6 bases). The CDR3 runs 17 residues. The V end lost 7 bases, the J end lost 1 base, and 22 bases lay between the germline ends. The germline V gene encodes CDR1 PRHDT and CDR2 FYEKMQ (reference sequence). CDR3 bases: TGTGCCAGCACCCTTAGGGGGGGTTGGGAACCGAACACTGAAGCTTTCTTT. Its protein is CASTLRGGWEPNTEAFF. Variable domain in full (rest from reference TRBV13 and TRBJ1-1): AAGVIQSPRHLIKEKRETATLKCYPIPRHDTVYWYQQGPGQDPQFLISFYEKMQSDKGSIPDRFSAQQFSDYHSELNMSSLELGDSALYFCASTLRGGWEPNTEAFFGQGTRLTVV.